The T cell receptor (beta chain) under discussion was sequenced for a study of beta chain features in type 1 diabetes. About the study: Across the samples, approximately 98,000,000 sorted cells were examined in total. General study results and limits: Among patients, naive, central memory and Treg TCRB repertoires appeared more similar than among healthy donors.

Comment on this clone: What it recognizes is unknown.

V shed 5 bases, J shed 2 bases, and the junction held 11 bases outside the gene matches. From germline, CDR1 is GTSNPN and CDR2 SVGIG (reference sequence). The CDR3 has 16 amino acids. Donors contributed one heparinised blood draw apiece, averaging roughly 0.12 L. Each of the CD4+ naive, central memory, regulatory and stem cell-like memory populations was sorted via CD45RO/CCR7/CD25/CD127/CD95/CD27. Reverse transcribing all isolated RNA meant expressed TCRB transcripts were sequenced. TCRdb keeps only in-frame clones here, not all; method: immunoSEQ multiplex PCR. The sample lists roughly 400,000 clones; over 12% were seen once.

This chain connects TRBV30 to TRBJ2-7, with 11 bases that match TRBD2. Specimen: naive CD4+ T cells from blood. The clonotype comes from a young woman in good health. CDR3 amino acids: CAWDNPRTSGPYEQYF. The DNA of the CDR3 is TGTGCCTGGGACAATCCCAGGACTAGCGGGCCCTACGAGCAGTACTTC. The complete variable domain, with remaining parts taken from reference TRBV30 and TRBJ2-7, reads SQTIHQWPATLVQPVGSPLSLECTVEGTSNPNLYWYRQAAGRGLQLLFYSVGIGQISSEVPQNLSASRPQDRQFILSSKKLLLSDSGFYLCAWDNPRTSGPYEQYFGPGTRLTVT.